Each of the 21 T cell receptor beta chains below was sequenced from the same sample in a study of T-cell memory formation after mild COVID-19. TCRdb fed the 5' RACE reads into MiXCR, producing one record per CDR3 protein. Among fewer than 650,000 distinct CDR3 sequences listed, approximately 21% were seen once. Sequencing was performed on PBMCs or a T cell subset sorted from them (not recorded which). The receptors come from an adult woman who had mild COVID-19 (a few samples of this study predate the infection). Cell type and time point are not known.

This chain joins TRBV4-3 and TRBJ2-6, with D unresolved. Germline V gene sequence: CDR1 LGHNA, CDR2 YSLEER. This CDR3 has 15 amino acids. The V end lost 1 base, the J end lost 4 bases, and 8 bases lay between the germline ends. The CDR3 reads CASSQAITGANVLTF. Written as DNA, the CDR3 is TGCGCCAGCAGCCAAGCCATAACCGGGGCCAACGTCCTGACTTTC.

V is TRBV6-6 and J is TRBJ2-1; D may be TRBD1 or TRBD2 (5 bases each). Germline V CDR1 and CDR2: MNHNY, SVGAGI (reference sequence). V dropped 7 bases and J dropped 4 bases, with 11 bases sitting between them. This CDR3 has 13 amino acids. The CDR3 DNA sequence: TGTGCCAGCAAACCGGGACGTTACAATGAGCAGTTCTTC. Protein: CASKPGRYNEQFF.

This rearrangement joins TRBV6-2 or TRBV6-3 to TRBJ2-7, with D perhaps matching TRBD2 (7 bases). This CDR3 contains 13 residues. With 7 bases removed from V and 6 bases from J, the gap between germline ends came to 16 bases. Germline V CDR1 and CDR2: MNHEY, SVGEGT. The CDR3 DNA is TGTGCCAGCACCGAGGGGGGGGCGCGCGAGCAGTACTTC. Amino acid sequence: CASTEGGAREQYF.

The rearrangement links TRBV12-3 or TRBV12-4 to TRBJ2-4, with unresolved D. The germline V and J ends were trimmed by 1 base and 0 bases, with 10 bases remaining between them. The CDR3 covers 16 residues. The CDR3 region is CASSLEGRLAKNIQYF. The CDR3 nucleotides read TGTGCCAGCAGTTTAGAAGGACGTCTAGCCAAAAACATTCAGTACTTC.

This clonotype was observed a few times. This chain joins TRBV5-1 and TRBJ1-1, with D uncertain. The germline V and J ends were trimmed by 4 bases and 5 bases, with 18 bases remaining between them. The CDR3 covers 15 residues. The V gene's germline CDR1 is SGHRS and CDR2 YFSETQ. In nucleotides, the CDR3 is TGCGCCAGCAGCGGGGAGACGGATGGAATAACTGAAGCTTTCTTT. Its protein is CASSGETDGITEAFF. Full variable domain (remainder filled in from reference TRBV5-1 and TRBJ1-1): KAGVTQTPRYLIKTRGQQVTLSCSPISGHRSVSWYQQTPGQGLQFLFEYFSETQRNKGNFPGRFSGRQFSNSRSEMNVSTLELGDSALYLCASSGETDGITEAFFGQGTRLTVV.

This chain uses TRBV20-1 with TRBJ1-1; 7 bases line up with TRBD1. The CDR3 contains 14 residues. The trim removed 5 bases at V and 1 base at J, leaving 7 bases unmatched. Germline assignment: CDR1 DFQATT and CDR2 SNEGSKA (reference sequence). Here the CDR3 reads CSAARTGGNTEAFF. In nucleotides, the CDR3 is TGCAGTGCTGCTCGGACAGGCGGGAACACTGAAGCTTTCTTT.

This chain connects TRBV7-2 to TRBJ2-1, with 9 bases lining up with TRBD1. V dropped 2 bases and J dropped 3; count of bases not matched to a gene: 8. The CDR3 is 17 residues long. Germline V gene sequence: CDR1 SGHTA, CDR2 FQGNSA. CDR3 nucleotides: TGTGCCAGCAGCTTATTTCCCGGGACAGGGAACTACAATGAGCAGTTCTTC. This encodes CASSLFPGTGNYNEQFF.

This chain uses TRBV12-3 or TRBV12-4 with TRBJ1-1, with D unresolved. V was clipped by 8 bases and J by 5 bases, with 9 bases between them. The CDR3 runs to 11 residues. CDR3 loop: CASRTGTEAFF. The CDR3 DNA follows: TGTGCCAGCCGGACGGGGACTGAAGCTTTCTTT.

This clonotype has just a few counts. J is TRBJ1-2 and V is TRBV5-1; D unresolved. Trimming stripped 2 bases from V and 8 bases from J, with 10 bases between. Germline V lookup: CDR1 SGHRS, CDR2 YFSETQ. The CDR3 extends over 12 amino acids. CDR3 sequence (DNA): TGCGCCAGCAGCTTAGGCGCGGGCGGCTACACCTTC. Amino acid sequence: CASSLGAGGYTF.

The J gene is TRBJ2-1, the V gene TRBV20-1, with TRBD2 identical over 7 bases. CDR1 and CDR2 from the germline V gene are DFQATT and SNEGSKA (reference sequence). The CDR3 has 15 amino acids. Losses at the gene ends were 5 bases for V and 6 bases for J; bases not matched to a gene: 13. CDR3 in DNA: TGCAGTGCTCCTCCCCGGGCGGGAGCATCCAATGAGCAGTTCTTC. Residues: CSAPPRAGASNEQFF.

Only a few counts were recorded for this clonotype. This rearrangement joins TRBV2 to TRBJ2-1; no reliable D call. There are 13 residues in the CDR3. Trimming removed 8 bases at V and 8 bases at J, with 16 bases between. From germline, CDR1 is SNHLY and CDR2 FYNNEI. The CDR3 region is CASAPGGWDEQFF. For the CDR3, the DNA is TGTGCCAGCGCCCCTGGCGGCTGGGATGAGCAGTTCTTC.

This clonotype showed up just a few times. The chain joins TRBV20-1 to TRBJ2-3; maybe TRBD2 (7 bases). Trimming took 5 bases from V and 1 from J, leaving 16 bases between them. Germline CDR1 reads DFQATT; CDR2 reads SNEGSKA (reference sequence). The length of the CDR3 is 15 residues. In nucleotides, the CDR3 is TGCAGTGCTCCCCCTGGGGGGGCTCGCACAGATACGCAGTATTTT. Its translation is CSAPPGGARTDTQYF.

This clonotype turned up a few times. This chain uses TRBV5-4 with TRBJ2-7; TRBD2 matches 9 bases. Losses at the gene ends were 0 bases for V and 5 bases for J; bases not matched to a gene: 6. There are 15 residues in the CDR3. Looked up from germline, CDR1 is SGHNT and CDR2 is YYREEE (reference sequence). For the CDR3, the DNA is TGTGCCAGCAGCTTGGTACTAGCGGGTGGGGACGAGCAGTACTTC. Amino acid sequence: CASSLVLAGGDEQYF.

The chain has TRBV27 and TRBJ2-1; no definite D call. Germline lookup yields CDR1 MNHEY and CDR2 SMNVEV (reference sequence). V shed 5 bases and J shed 7 bases, with 15 bases lying between them. The CDR3 consists of 14 residues. For the CDR3, the DNA is TGTGCCAGCAGTGACACTCTCCGGTGGAATGAGCAGTTCTTC. This sequence encodes CASSDTLRWNEQFF.

The V and J genes are TRBV7-9 and TRBJ2-1; possible D gene TRBD2, 6 bases. The CDR3 consists of 16 residues. Trimming left V 5 bases short and J 6 bases short, with 20 bases between. The germline gives CDR1 SEHNR, CDR2 FQNEAQ (reference sequence). CDR3 in DNA: TGTGCCAGCAGCGGACGGGACTCCGTAAGGCTCAATGAGCAGTTCTTC. This codes for CASSGRDSVRLNEQFF.

This rearrangement joins TRBV7-3 to TRBJ1-2; D is possibly TRBD1 (5 bases). V was clipped by 5 bases and J by 4 bases, with 14 bases between them. CDR3 size: 14 residues. Per the germline V gene, CDR1 is SGHTA and CDR2 is FQGTGA. The CDR3 DNA follows: TGTGCCAGCAGCCCAGACGGGACGGGCTATGGCTACACCTTC. Amino acid sequence: CASSPDGTGYGYTF.

This clonotype showed up just a few times. The chain links TRBV5-1 to TRBJ2-7, with 7 positions matching TRBD1. This CDR3 is 17 amino acids long. Unmatched junction bases numbered 13, after V lost 3 bases and J lost 1 base. In germline, CDR1 is SGHRS, CDR2 YFSETQ. The CDR3 DNA reads TGCGCCAGCAGCTCCCGGTCAGGGGGACGAATTTCCTACGAGCAGTACTTC. Protein product: CASSSRSGGRISYEQYF.

The rearrangement links TRBV5-1 to TRBJ1-3, with D hard to call. V was clipped by 2 bases and J by 4 bases, with 22 bases between them. CDR1 is SGHRS, CDR2 YFSETQ, per germline. The CDR3 spans 18 residues. CDR3 DNA: TGCGCCAGCAGCTTCATCATCCGAGGGCCTGGATCGGGAAACACCATATATTTT. It codes for CASSFIIRGPGSGNTIYF.

In this sample, this clonotype turned up a few times. DNA of the CDR3: TGTGCCAGCACCCAGGCAGGTAATCAGCCCCAGCATTTT. It specifies CASTQAGNQPQHF. The V call is TRBV12-3 or TRBV12-4, the J call TRBJ1-5; D gene unclear. This CDR3 is built from 13 residues. V lost 7 bases and J 4 bases, leaving 11 bases between the germline ends.

This clonotype was seen only a few times. The chain combines TRBV3-1 with TRBJ1-2; TRBD1 might be the D (6 bases). Trimming pared 3 bases from V and 2 bases from J, leaving 7 bases between. The length of the CDR3 is 13 residues. Germline V gives CDR1 LGHDT, CDR2 YNNKEL (reference sequence). For the CDR3, the DNA is TGTGCCAGCAGCCATCAGGGGAACTATGGCTACACCTTC. It encodes CASSHQGNYGYTF.

The chain combines TRBV4-1 with TRBJ1-1; D gene unclear. This CDR3 has 14 residues. V was clipped by 5 bases and J by 1 base, with 11 bases between them. Per germline, CDR1 MGHRA and CDR2 YSYEKL. CDR3 residues: CASSSNSENTEAFF. The DNA of the CDR3 is TGCGCCAGCAGCTCCAACTCGGAGAACACTGAAGCTTTCTTT.